The T cell receptor (beta chain) under discussion was sequenced for a study of blood T cell repertoires in COVID-19. The overall study: Whether acute or convalescent, the COVID-19 samples came from the United States, Italy and Spain. PBMCs, B-cell-depleted T cells, or T cells provided the cDNA or gDNA that made up the material.

The ends lost 5 bases at V and 6 bases at J; junction bases unmatched: 4. The germline V gene encodes CDR1 SGHTA and CDR2 FQGNSA. The CDR3 totals 13 residues. Under the authors' procedure: The authors estimated nucleated cell counts from reference gene primer amplification. Data came from immunoSEQ multiplex PCR; TCRdb stores just in-frame clones and leaves some out. The D gene and trimming were derived from the DNA, and the V and J assignments and clone size from that table. The sample has about 180,000 clones, around 83% seen once; the top ten hold roughly 2.8%. This sequence originates from a woman aged 30 to 39 with active or convalescent COVID-19. The sample consisted of peripheral blood. The rearrangement links TRBV7-2 to TRBJ1-5; 7 nucleotides line up with TRBD1. The CDR3 DNA sequence: TGTGCCAGCAGCATTAAGGGGGCTCAGCCCCAGCATTTT. Translating it yields CASSIKGAQPQHF.